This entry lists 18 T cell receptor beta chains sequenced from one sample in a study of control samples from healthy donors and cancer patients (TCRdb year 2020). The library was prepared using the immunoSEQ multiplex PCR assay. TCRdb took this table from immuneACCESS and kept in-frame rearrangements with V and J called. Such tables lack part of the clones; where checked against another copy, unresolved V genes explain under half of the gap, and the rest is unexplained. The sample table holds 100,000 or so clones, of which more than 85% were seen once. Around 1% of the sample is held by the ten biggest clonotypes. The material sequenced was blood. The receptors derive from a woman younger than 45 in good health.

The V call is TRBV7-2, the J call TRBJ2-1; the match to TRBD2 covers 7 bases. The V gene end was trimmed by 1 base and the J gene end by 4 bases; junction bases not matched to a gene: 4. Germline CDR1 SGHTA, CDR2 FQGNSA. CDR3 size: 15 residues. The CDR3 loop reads CASSLGGGNYNEQFF. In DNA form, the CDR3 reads TGTGCCAGCAGCTTAGGGGGGGGGAATTACAATGAGCAGTTCTTC. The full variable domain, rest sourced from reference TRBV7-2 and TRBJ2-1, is GAGVSQSPSNKVTEKGKDVELRCDPISGHTALYWYRQSLGQGLEFLIYFQGNSAPDKSGLPSDRFSAERTGGSVSTLTIQRTQQEDSAVYLCASSLGGGNYNEQFFGPGTRLTVL.

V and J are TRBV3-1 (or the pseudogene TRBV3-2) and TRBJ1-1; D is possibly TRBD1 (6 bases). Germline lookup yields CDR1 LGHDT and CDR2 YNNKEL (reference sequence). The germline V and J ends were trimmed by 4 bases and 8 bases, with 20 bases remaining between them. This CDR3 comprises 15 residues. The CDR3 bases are TGTGCCAGCAGCCCGGGGGACACTATCTTCAGGGAAGCTTTCTTT. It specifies CASSPGDTIFREAFF.

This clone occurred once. The CDR3 DNA sequence: TGTGCCAGCAGTGGCAACAGAAGACAAAACAATGAGCAGTTCTTC. This translates into CASSGNRRQNNEQFF. The chain employs TRBV2 and TRBJ2-1; no clear D gene. The V end was cut by 4 bases, the J end by 5 bases, with 15 bases between. The CDR3 is 15 residues long. Germline CDR1 and CDR2: SNHLY and FYNNEI. The whole variable domain, remainder taken from reference TRBV2 and TRBJ2-1, is EPEVTQTPSHQVTQMGQEVILRCVPISNHLYFYWYRQILGQKVEFLVSFYNNEISEKSEIFDDQFSVERPDGSNFTLKIRSTKLEDSAMYFCASSGNRRQNNEQFFGPGTRLTVL.

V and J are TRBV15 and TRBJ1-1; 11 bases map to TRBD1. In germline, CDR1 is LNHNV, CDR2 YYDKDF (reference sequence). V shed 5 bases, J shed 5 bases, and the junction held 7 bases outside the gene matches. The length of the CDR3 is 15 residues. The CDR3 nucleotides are TGTGCCACCAGCGCCGGGACAGGGGGGAGAACTGAAGCTTTCTTT. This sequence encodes CATSAGTGGRTEAFF.

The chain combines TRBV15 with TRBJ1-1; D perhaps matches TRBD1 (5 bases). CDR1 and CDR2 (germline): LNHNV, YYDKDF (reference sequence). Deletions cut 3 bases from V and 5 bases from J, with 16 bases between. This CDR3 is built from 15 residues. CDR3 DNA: TGTGCCACCAGCAGTGGTAAGCAGGGTAGGACTGAAGCTTTCTTT. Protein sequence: CATSSGKQGRTEAFF.

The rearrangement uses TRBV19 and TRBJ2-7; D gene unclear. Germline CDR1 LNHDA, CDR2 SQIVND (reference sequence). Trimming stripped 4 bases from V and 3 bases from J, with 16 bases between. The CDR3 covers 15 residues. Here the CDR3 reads CASSTEHLPYYEQYF. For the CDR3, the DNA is TGTGCCAGTAGTACCGAACACCTTCCCTACTACGAGCAGTACTTC.

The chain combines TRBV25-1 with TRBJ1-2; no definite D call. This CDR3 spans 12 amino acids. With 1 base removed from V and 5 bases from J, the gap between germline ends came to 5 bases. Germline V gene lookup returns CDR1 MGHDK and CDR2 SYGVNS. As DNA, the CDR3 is TGTGCCAGCAGTGAATTGGGGTATGGCTACACCTTC. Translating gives CASSELGYGYTF.

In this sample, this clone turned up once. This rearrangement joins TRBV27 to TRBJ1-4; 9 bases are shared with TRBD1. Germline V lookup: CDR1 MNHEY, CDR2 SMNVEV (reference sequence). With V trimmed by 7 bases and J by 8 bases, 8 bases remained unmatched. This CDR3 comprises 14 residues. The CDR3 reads CASKLQGAEEKLFF. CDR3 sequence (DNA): TGTGCCAGCAAGCTACAGGGGGCTGAGGAAAAACTGTTTTTT.

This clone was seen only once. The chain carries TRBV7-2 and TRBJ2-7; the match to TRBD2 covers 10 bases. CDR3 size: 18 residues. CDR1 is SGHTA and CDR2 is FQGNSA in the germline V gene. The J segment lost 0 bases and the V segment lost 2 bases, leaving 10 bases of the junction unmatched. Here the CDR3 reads CASSLYSGGRLSSYEQYF. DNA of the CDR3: TGTGCCAGCAGCTTATATAGCGGGGGGCGGTTAAGCTCCTACGAGCAGTACTTC.

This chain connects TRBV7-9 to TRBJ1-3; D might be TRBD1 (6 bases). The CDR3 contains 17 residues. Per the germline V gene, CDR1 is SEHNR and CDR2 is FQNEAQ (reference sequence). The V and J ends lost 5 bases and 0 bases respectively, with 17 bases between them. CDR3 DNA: TGTGCCAGCAGCCGGGGGGGGCCCGGTGGCTCTGGAAACACCATATATTTT. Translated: CASSRGGPGGSGNTIYF. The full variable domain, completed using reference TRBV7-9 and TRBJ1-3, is DTGVSQNPRHKITKRGQNVTFRCDPISEHNRLYWYRQTLGQGPEFLTYFQNEAQLEKSRLLSDRFSAERPKGSFSTLEIQRTEQGDSAMYLCASSRGGPGGSGNTIYFGEGSWLTVV.

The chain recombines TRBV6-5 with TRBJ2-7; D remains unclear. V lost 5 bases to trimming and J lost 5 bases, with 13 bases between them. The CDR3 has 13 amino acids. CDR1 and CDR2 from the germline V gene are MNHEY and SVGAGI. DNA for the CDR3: TGTGCCAGCAGTCCCCCCAGGAACCACGAGCAGTACTTC. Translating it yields CASSPPRNHEQYF.

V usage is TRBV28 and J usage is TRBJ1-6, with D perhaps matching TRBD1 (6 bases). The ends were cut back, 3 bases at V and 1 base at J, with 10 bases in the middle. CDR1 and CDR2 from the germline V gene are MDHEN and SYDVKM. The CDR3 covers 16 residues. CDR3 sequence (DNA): TGTGCCAGCAGTTTGGGGCAGGGGTCCTATAATTCACCCCTCCACTTT. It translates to CASSLGQGSYNSPLHF.

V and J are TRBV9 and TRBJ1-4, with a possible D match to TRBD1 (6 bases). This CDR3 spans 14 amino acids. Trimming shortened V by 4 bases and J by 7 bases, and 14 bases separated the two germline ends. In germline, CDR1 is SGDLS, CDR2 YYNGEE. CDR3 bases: TGTGCCAGCAGCCCGGAGGGGGGGAGTGAAAAACTGTTTTTT. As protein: CASSPEGGSEKLFF.

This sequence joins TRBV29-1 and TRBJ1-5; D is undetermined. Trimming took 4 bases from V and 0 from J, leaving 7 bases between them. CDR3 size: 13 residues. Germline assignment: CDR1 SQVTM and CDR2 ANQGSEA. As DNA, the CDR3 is TGCAGCGTTGTCTCGAATAGCAATCAGCCCCAGCATTTT. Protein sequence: CSVVSNSNQPQHF.

This CDR3 is CASSQAGGGNTIYF. The CDR3 nucleotides read TGTGCCAGCAGCCAAGCGGGAGGTGGAAACACCATATATTTT. The chain couples TRBV3-1 (or the pseudogene TRBV3-2) to TRBJ1-3; D ambiguous. V shed 1 base and J shed 3 bases, with 7 bases lying between them. The length of the CDR3 is 14 residues. Germline lookup yields CDR1 LGHDT and CDR2 YNNKEL (reference sequence).

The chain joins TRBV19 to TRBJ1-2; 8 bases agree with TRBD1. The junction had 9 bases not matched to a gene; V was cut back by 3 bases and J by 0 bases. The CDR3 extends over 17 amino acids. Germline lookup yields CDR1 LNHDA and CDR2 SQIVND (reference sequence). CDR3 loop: CASSIWPDRDPNYGYTF. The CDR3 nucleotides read TGTGCCAGTAGTATCTGGCCGGACAGGGACCCTAACTATGGCTACACCTTC.

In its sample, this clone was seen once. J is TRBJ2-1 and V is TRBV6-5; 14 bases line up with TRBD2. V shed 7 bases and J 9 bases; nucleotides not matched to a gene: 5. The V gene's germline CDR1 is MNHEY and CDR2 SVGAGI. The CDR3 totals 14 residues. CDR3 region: CASKIGLAGGEQFF. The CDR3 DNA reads TGTGCCAGCAAAATCGGACTAGCGGGAGGTGAGCAGTTCTTC.

CDR3 loop: CASSYNSRAAGNTIYF. CDR3 in DNA: TGTGCCAGCAGTTATAATTCCAGGGCGGCTGGAAACACCATATATTTT. V usage is TRBV6-5 and J usage is TRBJ1-3, with D possibly being TRBD1 (5 bases). Deletions cut 3 bases from V and 2 bases from J, with 14 bases between. This CDR3 spans 16 amino acids. Germline CDR1 reads MNHEY; CDR2 reads SVGAGI.